The 10 T cell receptor beta chains given below trace back to one sample, sequenced in a study of T cells after yellow fever vaccination. TCRdb reanalysed the 5' RACE reads using MiXCR and keeps one entry per CDR3 protein. Of 300,000 to 400,000 distinct CDR3 sequences in the sample, about 12% were seen once. This sample comprised CD4+ T cells sorted from PBMCs, obtained 15 days after the yellow fever booster vaccination. The receptors derive from a man younger than 35 who received the YFV17D yellow fever vaccine.

The chain is built from TRBV5-1 and TRBJ2-5; 9 bases are a match to TRBD1. This CDR3 spans 16 amino acids. Per the germline V gene, CDR1 is SGHRS and CDR2 is YFSETQ. V was clipped by 7 bases and J by 1 base; unmatched bases: 11. The CDR3 sequence: CASPKTGTGIQETQYF. Written as DNA, the CDR3 is TGCGCCAGCCCGAAGACCGGGACAGGGATCCAAGAGACCCAGTACTTC.

CDR3 DNA: TGTGCCAGCAGTGCCCAAGGCGAGCAGTACTTC. Translating gives CASSAQGEQYF. The genes are TRBV2 and TRBJ2-7; D uncertain. CDR3 size: 11 residues. The germline V and J ends were trimmed by 4 bases and 6 bases, with 7 bases remaining between them. Germline V gives CDR1 SNHLY, CDR2 FYNNEI.

This chain links TRBV5-4 with TRBJ2-5; a possible D gene is TRBD2 (5 bases). CDR3 length: 14 amino acids. The germline V and J ends were trimmed by 4 bases and 4 bases, with 14 bases remaining between them. The germline CDR1 and CDR2 sequences are SGHNT and YYREEE (reference sequence). Here the CDR3 reads CASSTPGLIETQYF. In DNA form, the CDR3 reads TGTGCCAGCAGCACCCCCGGACTTATAGAGACCCAGTACTTC.

This rearrangement joins TRBV9 to TRBJ2-1; TRBD2 matches at 7 bases. The V gene's germline CDR1 is SGDLS and CDR2 YYNGEE. V lost 4 bases and J lost 0; bases outside the gene matches: 10. There are 17 residues in the CDR3. CDR3 nucleotides: TGTGCCAGCAGCTACACCTATCTAGCGGACTCCTACAATGAGCAGTTCTTC. This gives the protein CASSYTYLADSYNEQFF.

The CDR3 DNA sequence: TGTGCCAGCAGCCAAAGGGGGGAAGAGACCCAGTACTTC. It translates to CASSQRGEETQYF. This sequence joins TRBV7-6 and TRBJ2-5; either TRBD1 or TRBD2 may fit D (6 bases each). V shed 5 bases and J shed 3 bases, with 10 bases lying between them. Per germline, CDR1 SGHVS and CDR2 FNYEAQ. The CDR3 extends over 13 amino acids.

This clonotype was counted a few times. The chain uses TRBV20-1 and TRBJ1-5, with unresolved D. Germline-derived CDR1 and CDR2 are DFQATT and SNEGSKA (reference sequence). V was clipped by 3 bases and J by 5 bases, with 8 bases between them. The CDR3 consists of 12 residues. CDR3 amino acids: CSASRVDQPQHF. The CDR3 bases are TGCAGTGCTAGTCGTGTGGATCAGCCCCAGCATTTT.

The V gene is TRBV7-3, the J gene TRBJ2-5, with D perhaps TRBD1 or TRBD2 (5 bases each). V was pared by 3 bases and J by 6 bases, with 8 bases between. The germline V gene has CDR1 SGHTA and CDR2 FQGTGA. This CDR3 contains 12 residues. CDR3 in DNA: TGTGCCAGCAGCTTCTCGGGGCAGACCCAGTACTTC. This codes for CASSFSGQTQYF.

This clonotype was detected many times. This chain's CDR3 is CASRPRTSPGELFF. The DNA of the CDR3 is TGTGCCAGCAGGCCCCGGACTAGCCCCGGGGAGCTGTTTTTT. This sequence joins TRBV12-3 or TRBV12-4 and TRBJ2-2, with 8 bases matching TRBD2. The V and J ends lost 6 bases and 6 bases, in that order; junction bases with no gene match: 6. CDR3 length: 14 amino acids.

Remarks on this clonotype: Germline and junction disagree at one end, which may indicate a read error. V gene TRBV2 combines with J gene TRBJ2-5; D not certain. CDR1 is SNHLY, CDR2 FYNNEI, per germline. The CDR3 is 12 amino acids. CDR3 residues: CASTERAETQYF. The DNA of the CDR3 is TGTGCCAGCACTGAAAGGGCAGAGACCCAGTACTTC.

This clonotype was detected only a few times. This chain links TRBV24-1 with TRBJ2-1; 7 bases are shared with TRBD2. The junction had 5 bases not matched to a gene; V was cut back by 1 base and J by 12 bases. Looked up from germline, CDR1 is KGHDR and CDR2 is SFDVKD. The CDR3 extends over 13 amino acids. The CDR3 spells CATSDFQRGGQFF. The CDR3 nucleotides read TGTGCCACCAGTGATTTTCAGCGGGGAGGGCAGTTCTTC.